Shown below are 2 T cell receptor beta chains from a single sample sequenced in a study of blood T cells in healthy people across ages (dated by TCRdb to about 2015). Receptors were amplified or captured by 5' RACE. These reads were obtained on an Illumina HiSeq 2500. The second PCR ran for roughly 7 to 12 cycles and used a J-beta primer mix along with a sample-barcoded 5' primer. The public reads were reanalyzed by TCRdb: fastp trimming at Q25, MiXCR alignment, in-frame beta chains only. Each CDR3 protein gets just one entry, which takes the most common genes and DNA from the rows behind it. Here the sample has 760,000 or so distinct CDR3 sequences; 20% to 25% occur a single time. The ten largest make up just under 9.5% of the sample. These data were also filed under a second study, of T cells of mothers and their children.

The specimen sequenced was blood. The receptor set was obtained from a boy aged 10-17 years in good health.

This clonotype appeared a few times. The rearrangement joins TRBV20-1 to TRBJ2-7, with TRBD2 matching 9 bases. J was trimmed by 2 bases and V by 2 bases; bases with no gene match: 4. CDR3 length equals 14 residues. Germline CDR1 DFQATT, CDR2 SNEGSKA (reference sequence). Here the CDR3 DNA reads TGCAGTGCTAGATCGGTAGCGGGGGCCTACGAGCAGTACTTC. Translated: CSARSVAGAYEQYF.

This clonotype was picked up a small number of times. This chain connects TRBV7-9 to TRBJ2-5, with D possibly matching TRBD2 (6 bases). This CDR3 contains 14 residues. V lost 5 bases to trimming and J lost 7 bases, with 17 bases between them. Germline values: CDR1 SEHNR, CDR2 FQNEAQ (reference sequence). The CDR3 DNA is TGTGCCAGCAGCCTGGACGGGGGTCCGTTGACCCAGTACTTC. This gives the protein CASSLDGGPLTQYF.